These 30 T cell receptor beta chains came from one sample sequenced in a study of cytomegalovirus exposure and HLA in healthy donors. The primer mix had 60 Vbeta and 13 Jbeta primers. Here immunoSEQ multiplex PCR was the method, and the copy in TCRdb shows in-frame clones only, minus some. The table records 100,000 to 150,000 clones, under 85% of them present only once. Sample: PBMCs. The receptors derive from a woman aged 45-60 years in good health and CMV-seropositive.

This clone was observed a handful of times. The V gene is TRBV20-1, the J gene TRBJ2-7; 9 bases agree with TRBD2. The CDR3 has 11 amino acids. The germline V gene encodes CDR1 DFQATT and CDR2 SNEGSKA (reference sequence). After removal of 5 bases from V and 12 bases from J, the junction contained 8 bases not matched to a gene. The CDR3 reads CSARRRGGWYF. The CDR3 nucleotides read TGCAGTGCTCGAAGGCGGGGGGGTTGGTACTTC.

This chain links TRBV15 with TRBJ1-1; D is possibly TRBD1 (6 bases). The CDR3 has 17 residues. Germline V lookup: CDR1 LNHNV, CDR2 YYDKDF (reference sequence). The V end was cut by 0 bases, the J end by 3 bases, with 17 bases between. The CDR3 reads CATSRDLGIGGYTEAFF. The CDR3 DNA reads as TGTGCCACCAGCAGAGATTTGGGGATAGGGGGATACACTGAAGCTTTCTTT.

This clone was seen many times. The V and J genes are TRBV25-1 and TRBJ2-5; D gene uncertain. The V gene's germline CDR1 is MGHDK and CDR2 SYGVNS. The V gene lost 5 bases and the J gene lost 1 base, with 5 bases spanning the gap. The CDR3 totals 12 residues. CDR3 DNA sequence: TGTGCCAGCAGTCTAGTCCAAGAGACCCAGTACTTC. It encodes CASSLVQETQYF.

V is TRBV5-1 and J is TRBJ2-7; D perhaps matches TRBD2 (5 bases). In germline, CDR1 is SGHRS, CDR2 YFSETQ. The CDR3 is 16 residues long. The germline V and J ends were trimmed by 3 bases and 0 bases, with 16 bases remaining between them. Written as DNA, the CDR3 is TGCGCCAGCAGCTCCCCGGGTCGGGGAGCCTCCTACGAGCAGTACTTC. The encoded protein is CASSSPGRGASYEQYF.

The chain has TRBV29-1 and TRBJ2-3; 12 bases fit TRBD2. The junction had 5 bases not matched to a gene; V was cut back by 5 bases and J by 5 bases. The CDR3 is 14 amino acids. Germline-derived CDR1 and CDR2 are SQVTM and ANQGSEA. In nucleotides, the CDR3 is TGCAGCGTTTCTAGCGGGAGGGCCCTAGATACGCAGTATTTT. Amino acids: CSVSSGRALDTQYF.

The genes are TRBV7-9 and TRBJ2-5; D possibly corresponds to TRBD2 (7 bases). The DNA matches TRBJ2-7 better at its end, which makes the J call doubtful. Germline CDR1 and CDR2: SEHNR and FQNEAQ (reference sequence). The CDR3 sequence is 12 residues long. CDR3 loop: CASRGDNYEQYF. CDR3 DNA: TGTGCCAGCCGGGGGGACAACTACGAGCAGTACTTC.

Here the CDR3 DNA reads TGCGCCAGCAGCTTGACAGGGGCCGAAACTGAAGCTTTCTTT. Protein sequence: CASSLTGAETEAFF. J is TRBJ1-1 and V is TRBV5-1; 7 bases agree with TRBD1. Germline loops: CDR1 SGHRS, CDR2 YFSETQ. The V gene end was trimmed by 1 base and the J gene end by 5 bases; junction bases not matched to a gene: 5. The CDR3 consists of 14 residues. Based on the CDR3 plus reference TRBV5-1 and TRBJ1-1, the full variable domain is KAGVTQTPRYLIKTRGQQVTLSCSPISGHRSVSWYQQTPGQGLQFLFEYFSETQRNKGNFPGRFSGRQFSNSRSEMNVSTLELGDSALYLCASSLTGAETEAFFGQGTRLTVV.

V gene TRBV7-8 combines with J gene TRBJ2-3, with D perhaps TRBD2 (5 bases). With 8 bases removed from V and 1 base from J, the gap between germline ends came to 13 bases. CDR1 and CDR2 (germline): SGHVS, FQNEAQ. The CDR3 runs 14 residues. Here the CDR3 reads CASGRGFGTDTQYF. The CDR3 bases are TGTGCCAGCGGCCGGGGATTCGGCACAGATACGCAGTATTTT.

This rearrangement joins TRBV6-1 to TRBJ1-1; 9 bases line up with TRBD1. With V trimmed by 5 bases and J by 1 base, 5 bases remained unmatched. The CDR3 covers 15 residues. Germline V gene data show CDR1 as MNHNS and CDR2 as SASEGT. The CDR3, as DNA: TGTGCCAGCAGTTTTCCACAGGGGGCGAACACTGAAGCTTTCTTT. Its translation: CASSFPQGANTEAFF.

This clone has only one observation. The V and J genes are TRBV5-6 and TRBJ1-1; unclear D gene. Trimming removed 7 bases from V and 2 bases from J, with 15 bases in between. Looked up from germline, CDR1 is SGHDT and CDR2 is YYEEEE. CDR3 length equals 14 residues. This CDR3 is CASGTHHINTEAFF. The DNA of the CDR3 is TGTGCCAGCGGCACCCACCACATAAACACTGAAGCTTTCTTT. The full variable domain, its missing parts supplied by reference TRBV5-6 and TRBJ1-1, is DAGVTQSPTHLIKTRGQQVTLRCSPKSGHDTVSWYQQALGQGPQFIFQYYEEEERQRGNFPDRFSGHQFPNYSSELNVNALLLGDSALYLCASGTHHINTEAFFGQGTRLTVV.

This clone was counted a few times. The chain is built from TRBV11-2 and TRBJ2-4; TRBD1 might be the D (5 bases). Trimming took off 4 bases at V and 5 bases at J, with 15 bases between the two ends. The germline V gene has CDR1 SGHAT and CDR2 FQNNGV. The CDR3 totals 15 residues. This chain's CDR3 is CASSSNPDKQNIQYF. CDR3 in DNA: TGTGCCAGCAGCTCGAACCCGGACAAGCAAAACATTCAGTACTTC.

The chain links TRBV30 to TRBJ1-1; 8 nucleotides agree with TRBD1. In germline, CDR1 is GTSNPN, CDR2 SVGIG (reference sequence). With V trimmed by 3 bases and J by 11 bases, 5 bases remained unmatched. This CDR3 has 11 amino acids. CDR3: CAWRIRGPAFF. The CDR3 coding sequence is TGTGCCTGGAGGATCAGGGGGCCGGCTTTCTTT. Complete variable domain (other parts from reference TRBV30 and TRBJ1-1): SQTIHQWPATLVQPVGSPLSLECTVEGTSNPNLYWYRQAAGRGLQLLFYSVGIGQISSEVPQNLSASRPQDRQFILSSKKLLLSDSGFYLCAWRIRGPAFFGQGTRLTVV.

Ten or more counts support this clone. The chain employs TRBV11-2 and TRBJ1-1; D unresolved. The CDR3 is 12 residues long. V shed 5 bases and J shed 1 base, with 5 bases lying between them. Germline loops: CDR1 SGHAT, CDR2 FQNNGV. The CDR3 sequence is CASSTSNTEAFF. CDR3 nucleotide sequence: TGTGCCAGCAGCACATCGAACACTGAAGCTTTCTTT.

This clone was seen only a few times. This chain uses TRBV6-6 with TRBJ2-1, with 13 bases matching TRBD2. Germline CDR1 MNHNY, CDR2 SVGAGI (reference sequence). V was pared by 4 bases and J by 6 bases, with 6 bases of the junction left unmatched. The CDR3 totals 16 residues. The CDR3 coding sequence is TGTGCCAGCAGTTCCTCCGGACTAGCGGGGGCCAATGAGCAGTTCTTC. This sequence encodes CASSSSGLAGANEQFF.

The chain is built from TRBV6-5 and TRBJ2-5, with D perhaps TRBD1 (6 bases). The CDR3 loop spans 16 amino acids. Germline V CDR1 and CDR2: MNHEY, SVGAGI. The ends were cut back, 0 bases at V and 5 bases at J, with 16 bases in the middle. In DNA form, the CDR3 reads TGTGCCAGCAGTTACTCGATGGGGGCGAGGGGGGAGACCCAGTACTTC. Translation gives CASSYSMGARGETQYF.

The chain employs TRBV7-9 and TRBJ1-3, with TRBD1 matching 10 bases. V dropped 0 bases and J dropped 7; count of bases not matched to a gene: 3. This CDR3 comprises 15 residues. Germline values: CDR1 SEHNR, CDR2 FQNEAQ (reference sequence). The CDR3 here is CASSLALGQGNTIYF. CDR3 sequence (DNA): TGTGCCAGCAGCTTAGCGCTGGGACAGGGGAACACCATATATTTT.

In this sample, this clone turned up a few times. The chain uses TRBV7-2 and TRBJ2-7, with 7 bases that match TRBD2. There are 13 residues in the CDR3. Germline loops: CDR1 SGHTA, CDR2 FQGNSA. Trimming took 8 bases from V and 6 from J; bases not matched to a gene: 10. CDR3 in amino acids: CASGELAEVEQYF. The CDR3 DNA reads as TGTGCCAGCGGTGAGCTAGCGGAAGTCGAGCAGTACTTC.

The chain couples TRBV19 to TRBJ1-5; 8 bases line up with TRBD1. CDR1 and CDR2 (germline): LNHDA, SQIVND (reference sequence). Unmatched junction bases numbered 13, after V lost 5 bases and J lost 4 bases. This CDR3 is 17 amino acids long. The CDR3 reads CASSDWFGTGRNQPQHF. In nucleotides, the CDR3 is TGTGCCAGTAGTGATTGGTTCGGGACAGGACGAAATCAGCCCCAGCATTTT.

The V and J genes are TRBV11-3 and TRBJ1-4, with TRBD1 identical over 9 bases. V trimming: 6 bases; J trimming: 3 bases; junction bases outside the gene matches: 5. Germline loops: CDR1 SGHNT, CDR2 YENEEA. There are 15 residues in the CDR3. As DNA, the CDR3 is TGTGCCAGCAGTTTCCGGGACAGGGCTAATGAAAAACTGTTTTTT. Its translation: CASSFRDRANEKLFF.

The V gene is TRBV7-6, the J gene TRBJ2-1, with D possibly being TRBD2 (6 bases). Trimming took 5 bases from V and 9 from J, leaving 20 bases between them. The CDR3 runs to 15 residues. Germline V lookup: CDR1 SGHVS, CDR2 FNYEAQ. As DNA, the CDR3 is TGTGCCAGCAGCCCAGATGGGGCGGGAACAGGTGAGCAGTTCTTC. Translation: CASSPDGAGTGEQFF. Together with reference TRBV7-6 and TRBJ2-1, the CDR3 gives the full variable domain: GAGVSQSPRYKVTKRGQDVALRCDPISGHVSLYWYRQALGQGPEFLTYFNYEAQQDKSGLPNDRFSAERPEGSISTLTIQRTEQRDSAMYRCASSPDGAGTGEQFFGPGTRLTVL.

CDR3 nucleotide sequence: TGTCCCCCGGTAGTCCAAAGTCCATTTTCCTACAATGAGCAGTTCTTC. Translated, it gives CPPVVQSPFSYNEQFF. This sequence joins TRBV30 and TRBJ2-1; D remains unclear. The CDR3 consists of 16 residues. The germline V gene encodes CDR1 GTSNPN and CDR2 SVGIG (reference sequence).

The rearrangement joins TRBV7-6 to TRBJ2-7, with D possibly matching TRBD2 (6 bases). This CDR3 has 15 amino acids. The germline V gene has CDR1 SGHVS and CDR2 FNYEAQ. Trimming stripped 5 bases from V and 5 bases from J, with 19 bases between. CDR3 protein: CASSPGGSNIHEQYF. The DNA of the CDR3 is TGTGCCAGCAGCCCCGGGGGATCTAATATCCACGAGCAGTACTTC.

The gene calls are TRBV4-1 and TRBJ1-3; 8 nucleotides line up with TRBD1. CDR1 is MGHRA and CDR2 is YSYEKL in the germline V gene. The CDR3 extends over 17 amino acids. Losses at the gene ends were 0 bases for V and 0 bases for J; bases not matched to a gene: 4. The CDR3 DNA reads as TGCGCCAGCAGCCAAGATAGGGGACAGGACTCTGGAAACACCATATATTTT. Protein: CASSQDRGQDSGNTIYF.

V gene TRBV29-1 combines with J gene TRBJ1-1, with 10 bases lining up with TRBD1. The CDR3 loop spans 14 amino acids. V lost 7 bases, J lost 5 bases, and 10 bases stayed unmatched. Germline V lookup: CDR1 SQVTM, CDR2 ANQGSEA. The CDR3 region is CSGKRQGARTEAFF. As DNA, the CDR3 is TGCAGCGGAAAACGACAGGGGGCGAGAACTGAAGCTTTCTTT. The full variable domain, rest sourced from reference TRBV29-1 and TRBJ1-1, is SAVISQKPSRDICQRGTSLTIQCQVDSQVTMMFWYRQQPGQSLTLIATANQGSEATYESGFVIDKFPISRPNLTFSTLTVSNMSPEDSSIYLCSGKRQGARTEAFFGQGTRLTVV.

Turning to this clone: An end of the junction differs from the germline gene, which may be a read error. The chain's CDR3 is CASSPLTGNTGELFF. CDR3 sequence (DNA): TGTGCTAGCAGCCCACTGACAGGGAACACCGGGGAGCTGTTTTTT. V usage is TRBV7-7 and J usage is TRBJ2-2, with a weak D call TRBD1 (6 bases). Germline V gene sequence: CDR1 SSHAT, CDR2 FNYEAQ (reference sequence). The CDR3 loop spans 15 amino acids.

The chain recombines TRBV7-2 with TRBJ1-3; D remains unclear. CDR1 and CDR2 from the germline V gene are SGHTA and FQGNSA. The CDR3 spans 14 residues. Trimming left V 3 bases short and J 0 bases short, with 6 bases between. CDR3 amino acids: CASSFRYSGNTIYF. The CDR3 DNA is TGTGCCAGCAGCTTTCGGTACTCTGGAAACACCATATATTTT.

This clone has only a few counts. This chain links TRBV7-9 with TRBJ1-4; 10 nucleotides agree with TRBD1. The V and J ends lost 5 bases and 8 bases, in that order; junction bases with no gene match: 5. Germline V CDR1 and CDR2: SEHNR, FQNEAQ (reference sequence). CDR3 length equals 14 residues. CDR3 region: CASSGDRGREKLFF. CDR3 DNA: TGTGCCAGCAGCGGGGACAGGGGACGCGAAAAACTGTTTTTT.

The rearrangement links TRBV18 to TRBJ2-7, with 13 nucleotides matching TRBD2. J gave up 2 bases and V 6 bases, and 4 bases lay outside the gene matches. The CDR3 is 15 residues long. The germline V gene encodes CDR1 KGHSH and CDR2 LQKENI. The CDR3 loop reads CASSPTSGRPYEQYF. The CDR3 DNA sequence: TGTGCCAGCTCGCCGACTAGCGGGAGGCCCTACGAGCAGTACTTC.

The V gene is TRBV14, the J gene TRBJ1-1; no clear D gene. The germline V gene encodes CDR1 SGHDN and CDR2 FVKESK. The CDR3 has 10 residues. Deletions cut 8 bases from V and 4 bases from J, with 5 bases between. CDR3 coding DNA: TGTGCCAGCCCGTTCACTGAAGCTTTCTTT. Encoded protein: CASPFTEAFF.

CDR3 loop: CASSSGGSYNEQFF. CDR3 bases: TGTGCCAGCAGTAGCGGGGGCTCCTACAATGAGCAGTTCTTC. The chain is built from TRBV6-5 and TRBJ2-1; 8 bases align to TRBD2. CDR3 length: 14 amino acids. In germline, CDR1 is MNHEY, CDR2 SVGAGI. J gave up 0 bases and V 5 bases, and 0 bases lay outside the gene matches.